This TCR beta chain is from a study of T-cell reconstitution after alpha-beta-depleted transplantation in children. Unique molecular identifiers were incorporated when the TCRbeta library was constructed. TCRdb reprocessed the PCR reads via MiXCR and lists one record per CDR3 protein. This table holds about 240,000 distinct CDR3 sequences, roughly 26% found once. Study-wide findings and caveats: Several hundred expanded graft clones reportedly gave rise to the alpha-beta T cells present about two months after transplant. By one year post-transplant, T-cell counts and diversity largely arose from T cells that were newly produced. Recipient T cells and thymic progenitors that survived gave rise to the high TCRbeta diversity observed at day 60 in some patients.

Concerning this clonotype itself: Its antigen is unidentified.

The CDR3 sequence is 17 residues long. Trimming took 3 bases from V and 1 from J, leaving 16 bases between them. The chain is built from TRBV12-3 or TRBV12-4 and TRBJ1-5; a weak D match, TRBD1 (6 bases). Sequenced here: PBMCs, sampled before TCRalphabeta/CD19-depleted stem cell transplant. The receptor was isolated from a girl aged 2 to 10 with Fanconi anemia, due to receive a stem cell transplant. CDR3 in DNA: TGTGCCAGCAGTTTCGGTCCACAGGGATACAGCAATCAGCCCCAGCATTTT. Translation: CASSFGPQGYSNQPQHF.